This TCR beta chain originates from a study of radiotherapy plus CTLA-4 blockade in lung cancer (dated by TCRdb to between 2018 and 2020). The study in broad terms: Objective responses occurred in roughly a sixth of enrolled patients, and roughly 30% achieved disease control. Results the study describes overall, beyond this receptor: Increased serum interferon-beta after radiation, together with early dynamic changes in blood T cell clones, were reported to be the strongest predictors of response. After treatment with radiotherapy and ipilimumab, TCR clones that came from tumors expanded in the peripheral blood.

Libraries were built with the immunoSEQ multiplex PCR assay. What TCRdb holds here is the immuneACCESS table cut down to in-frame rearrangements. Part of the clones is not present; checked against another copy, under half of the missing clones reflect an unresolved V gene, and the others are unexplained. The table for this sample lists some 23,000 clones; about three quarters of them were counted only once. 3.6% of the sample rests with the top ten. In this study, focal radiation therapy paired with CTLA-4 blockade (ipilimumab) was tested in patients who had chemo-refractory metastatic non-small-cell lung cancer. Counted from cysteine to phenylalanine, this CDR3 has 16 amino acids. Left in the record is the CDR3 DNA by itself, 48 bases read in frame from the first base. V is trimmed back by 4 bases and J by 3 bases, and the junction contains 10 bases that no gene match accounts for. The germline V gene specifies SGHDT as CDR1 and YYEEEE as CDR2.

Only one count was recorded for this clone. Its antigen has not been determined. No much larger clonotype is one base removed from it; base qualities were not supplied. Recombination connected TRBV5-6 to TRBJ1-2; TRBD1 lines up with 9 middle nucleotides. This sequence was found in a human donor with non-small cell lung cancer who had stable disease on radiotherapy plus ipilimumab. The source was peripheral blood, collected from a patient treated with radiotherapy plus ipilimumab. The base sequence is TGTGCCAGCAGCCCCGATTGGGGACAGGGAGACTATGGCTACACCTTC. Its coded protein is CASSPDWGQGDYGYTF. Here the CDR3 is joined to the reference TRBV5-6 and TRBJ1-2 genes, and the full variable domain is: DAGVTQSPTHLIKTRGQQVTLRCSPKSGHDTVSWYQQALGQGPQFIFQYYEEEERQRGNFPDRFSGHQFPNYSSELNVNALLLGDSALYLCASSPDWGQGDYGYTFGSGTRLTVV.